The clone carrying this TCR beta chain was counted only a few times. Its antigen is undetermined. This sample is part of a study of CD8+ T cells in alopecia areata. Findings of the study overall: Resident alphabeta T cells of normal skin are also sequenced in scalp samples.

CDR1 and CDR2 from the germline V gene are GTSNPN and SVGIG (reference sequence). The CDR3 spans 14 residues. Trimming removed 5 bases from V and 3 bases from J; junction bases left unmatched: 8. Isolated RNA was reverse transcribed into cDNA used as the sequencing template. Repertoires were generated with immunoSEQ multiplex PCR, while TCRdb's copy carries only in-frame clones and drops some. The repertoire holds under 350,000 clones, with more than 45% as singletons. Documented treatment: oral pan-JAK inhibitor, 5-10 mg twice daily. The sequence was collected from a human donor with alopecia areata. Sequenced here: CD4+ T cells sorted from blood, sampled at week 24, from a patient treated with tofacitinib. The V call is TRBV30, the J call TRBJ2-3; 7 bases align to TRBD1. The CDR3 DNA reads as TGTGCCTGGTCCCGGGACAGAAGGACAGATACGCAGTATTTT. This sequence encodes CAWSRDRRTDTQYF.